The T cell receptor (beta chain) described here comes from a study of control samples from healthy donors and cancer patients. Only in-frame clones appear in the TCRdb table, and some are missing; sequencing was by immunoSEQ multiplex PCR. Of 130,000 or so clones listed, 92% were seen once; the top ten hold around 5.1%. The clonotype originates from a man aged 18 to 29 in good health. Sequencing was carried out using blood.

The CDR3 sequence: CASSLAALQGDRVGYTF. CDR3 DNA: TGTGCCAGCAGCTTGGCCGCCCTACAGGGGGACAGAGTTGGCTACACCTTC. The rearrangement uses TRBV5-4 and TRBJ1-2; TRBD1 aligns across 8 bases. Germline V gene data show CDR1 as SGHNT and CDR2 as YYREEE (reference sequence). This CDR3 spans 17 amino acids. Trimming removed 0 bases from V and 7 bases from J; junction bases left unmatched: 14.